This entry lists 27 T cell receptor beta chains sequenced from one sample in a study of early T cells in non-severe SARS-CoV-2 infection. TCRdb passed the 5' RACE reads through MiXCR, listing each CDR3 protein once. The sample includes 100,000 to 130,000 distinct CDR3 sequences, 11% of them seen just once. The specimen sequenced was whole blood. The source of these receptors is an adult who was a healthcare worker with PCR-confirmed SARS-CoV-2 infection or an uninfected control (not recorded which).

Ten or more counts support this clonotype. The chain has TRBV6-1 and TRBJ1-6; D remains ambiguous. Germline values: CDR1 MNHNS, CDR2 SASEGT. The CDR3 is 13 residues long. The V and J ends lost 6 bases and 8 bases respectively, with 11 bases between them. CDR3 nucleotides: TGTGCCAGCAGCGAGGGCCCAGATTCACCCCTCCACTTT. Translation gives CASSEGPDSPLHF.

This clonotype was detected only a few times. The rearrangement links TRBV3-1 to TRBJ2-5, with unresolved D. CDR1 and CDR2 from the germline V gene are LGHDT and YNNKEL (reference sequence). The CDR3 covers 11 residues. Trimming pared 3 bases from V and 7 bases from J, leaving 6 bases between. CDR3: CASSHAGTQYF. In DNA, the CDR3 is TGTGCCAGCAGCCACGCCGGGACCCAGTACTTC.

Notes on this clonotype: Germline and junction disagree at one end, which may indicate a read error. The rearrangement uses TRBV28 and TRBJ2-6; 10 bases fit TRBD1. The germline V gene has CDR1 MDHEN and CDR2 SYDVKM. This CDR3 region has 18 residues. The CDR3 sequence is CASSPHGTGAGGANVLIF. DNA of the CDR3: TGTGCCAGCAGTCCCCATGGGACAGGGGCAGGGGGGGCCAACGTCCTGATTTTC.

This clonotype was recorded a few times. The chain has TRBV11-2 and TRBJ2-7; D is perhaps TRBD2 (7 bases). The germline CDR1 and CDR2 sequences are SGHAT and FQNNGV. V dropped 5 bases and J dropped 4 bases, with 15 bases sitting between them. The CDR3 length is 14 residues. DNA for the CDR3: TGTGCCAGCAGCCCCCGCGGGGGCCGGTACGAGCAGTACTTC. Its protein product is CASSPRGGRYEQYF. The complete variable domain, with remaining parts taken from reference TRBV11-2 and TRBJ2-7, reads EAGVAQSPRYKIIEKRQSVAFWCNPISGHATLYWYQQILGQGPKLLIQFQNNGVVDDSQLPKDRFSAERLKGVDSTLKIQPAKLEDSAVYLCASSPRGGRYEQYFGPGTRLTVT.

The DNA for the CDR3 is TGTGCCAGCAGTCCTGGACTCTACTACGAGCAGTACTTC. As protein: CASSPGLYYEQYF. This chain joins TRBV12-3 or TRBV12-4 and TRBJ2-7; tentatively, D is TRBD2 (5 bases). The length of the CDR3 is 13 residues. Trimming took 5 bases from V and 3 from J, leaving 11 bases between them.

This rearrangement joins TRBV5-1 to TRBJ2-5, with 8 bases identical to TRBD2. CDR1 SGHRS and CDR2 YFSETQ come from the germline V gene. V was pared by 4 bases and J by 2 bases, with 4 bases of the junction left unmatched. The CDR3 is made up of 14 amino acids. The CDR3 loop reads CASSPTSGQETQYF. In nucleotides, the CDR3 is TGCGCCAGCAGCCCTACTAGCGGACAAGAGACCCAGTACTTC.

This clonotype was detected ten times or more. The J gene is TRBJ1-5, the V gene TRBV7-2; unclear D gene. Germline V gives CDR1 SGHTA, CDR2 FQGNSA. The CDR3 extends over 12 amino acids. V was trimmed by 5 bases and J by 4 bases, leaving 6 bases between them. In DNA, the CDR3 is TGTGCCAGCAGCACTCCAAATCAGCCCCAGCATTTT. It yields the protein CASSTPNQPQHF.

In its sample, this clonotype was seen a few times. The V gene is TRBV6-6, the J gene TRBJ2-7; 9 nucleotides match TRBD2. J was trimmed by 5 bases and V by 7 bases; bases with no gene match: 6. The CDR3 loop spans 13 amino acids. CDR1 is MNHNY and CDR2 is SVGAGI in the germline V gene (reference sequence). As DNA, the CDR3 is TGTGCCAGCAACGCGGGAGGGCCACACGAGCAGTACTTC. Translating it yields CASNAGGPHEQYF.

This clonotype was seen ten or more times. This chain joins TRBV3-1 and TRBJ2-2; 8 bases match TRBD2. Germline lookup yields CDR1 LGHDT and CDR2 YNNKEL (reference sequence). The CDR3 has 17 residues. V gave up 3 bases and J gave up 5 bases; unmatched junction bases: 11. The CDR3 spells CASSHRKWVAGTGELFF. CDR3 DNA: TGTGCCAGCAGCCACCGTAAATGGGTAGCGGGGACCGGGGAGCTGTTTTTT.

In its sample, this clonotype was seen a few times. The genes are TRBV7-9 and TRBJ2-7; D gene unclear. The germline V gene encodes CDR1 SEHNR and CDR2 FQNEAQ (reference sequence). CDR3 length: 11 residues. The V gene lost 5 bases and the J gene lost 3 bases, with 5 bases spanning the gap. The CDR3 sequence is CASSLDYEQYF. CDR3 coding DNA: TGTGCCAGCAGCCTCGACTACGAGCAGTACTTC.

This clonotype showed up many times. CDR3 sequence reads: CASRGSGKDTQYF. The CDR3 region has the DNA TGCGCCAGCCGAGGGAGCGGGAAAGATACGCAGTATTTT. The chain couples TRBV10-1 to TRBJ2-3; 7 bases line up with TRBD2. With V trimmed by 8 bases and J by 5 bases, 7 bases remained unmatched. Germline CDR1 is WNHNN and CDR2 is SYGVQD (reference sequence). The CDR3 length is 13 residues.

This clonotype appeared a few times. The rearrangement uses TRBV2 and TRBJ1-6; the D gene is possibly TRBD1 (6 bases). Germline values: CDR1 SNHLY, CDR2 FYNNEI. Trimming left V 4 bases short and J 10 bases short, with 14 bases between. This CDR3 spans 14 amino acids. In nucleotides, the CDR3 is TGTGCCAGCAGTGTTCAGGGGAAGGAATCACCCCTCCACTTT. Protein product: CASSVQGKESPLHF.

The DNA for the CDR3 is TGCAGTGCTAGAGAAGGGGGAGCGATGCCCTACGAGCAGTACTTC. Translating gives CSAREGGAMPYEQYF. V gene TRBV20-1 combines with J gene TRBJ2-7, with D possibly matching TRBD1 (6 bases). The CDR3 loop spans 15 amino acids. Trimming left V 0 bases short and J 2 bases short, with 14 bases between. Germline V CDR1 and CDR2: DFQATT, SNEGSKA (reference sequence).

This clonotype was counted ten times or more. This chain connects TRBV7-6 to TRBJ2-1; 14 bases fit TRBD2. Germline CDR1 is SGHVS and CDR2 is FNYEAQ. This CDR3 has 18 residues. V trimming: 3 bases; J trimming: 4 bases; junction bases outside the gene matches: 8. Written as DNA, the CDR3 is TGTGCCAGCAGCTTGGGACTAGCGGGAGCATTGAGATACAATGAGCAGTTCTTC. Protein sequence: CASSLGLAGALRYNEQFF.

This clonotype occurred a few times. This chain connects TRBV28 to TRBJ1-1; possible D gene TRBD1, 6 bases. CDR3 length equals 11 residues. Germline loops: CDR1 MDHEN, CDR2 SYDVKM. Trimming removed 7 bases at V and 10 bases at J, with 13 bases between. This CDR3 reads CASTGGSGAFF. CDR3 nucleotide sequence: TGTGCCAGCACTGGGGGCTCAGGAGCTTTCTTT.

The chain combines TRBV20-1 with TRBJ1-5, with D unresolved. CDR1 and CDR2 from the germline V gene are DFQATT and SNEGSKA (reference sequence). The V and J ends lost 0 bases and 4 bases respectively, with 13 bases between them. There are 15 residues in the CDR3. The CDR3 spells CSARDMAGRNQPQHF. Written as DNA, the CDR3 is TGCAGTGCTAGAGATATGGCAGGCAGAAATCAGCCCCAGCATTTT.

This clonotype was seen ten or more times. The rearrangement joins TRBV5-1 to TRBJ2-4; D gene uncertain. This CDR3 region has 14 residues. Trimming cost V 0 bases and J 0 bases, with 4 bases left between them. Germline CDR1 is SGHRS and CDR2 is YFSETQ. This CDR3 is CASSLDLAKNIQYF. The CDR3 DNA reads as TGCGCCAGCAGCTTGGACCTAGCCAAAAACATTCAGTACTTC.

This clonotype came up many times. This chain links TRBV10-3 with TRBJ1-6; 8 bases agree with TRBD1. CDR3 length: 13 residues. The germline gives CDR1 ENHRY, CDR2 SYGVKD. The junction had 1 base not matched to a gene; V was cut back by 7 bases and J by 5 bases. The chain's CDR3 is CAIKGQDNSPLHF. The CDR3 region has the DNA TGTGCCATCAAGGGACAGGATAATTCACCCCTCCACTTT.

This clonotype occurred a few times. The chain links TRBV21-1 to TRBJ2-3; TRBD1, as called in the table, went unchecked against the DNA. TRBV21-1 is a pseudogene segment. The CDR3 has 15 amino acids. CDR3 coding DNA: TGTGCCAGCAGCAAAGCGTTCCGGGAGACAGATACGCAGTATTTT. This sequence encodes CASSKAFRETDTQYF.

Regarding this clonotype: A clone one base away is much larger, so this may be a read error. The gene calls are TRBV6-5 and TRBJ2-7; 7 positions agree with TRBD2. After removal of 6 bases from V and 3 bases from J, the junction contained 5 bases not matched to a gene. The CDR3 extends over 13 amino acids. Germline CDR1 MNHEY, CDR2 SVGAGI. This CDR3 reads CASSRSSGYEQYF. The DNA for the CDR3 is TGTGCCAGCAGCCGGTCTAGCGGCTACGAGCAGTACTTC.

This clonotype showed up just a few times. This sequence joins TRBV29-1 and TRBJ2-5, with D possibly being TRBD1 (6 bases). Germline V lookup: CDR1 SQVTM, CDR2 ANQGSEA. Trimming took 7 bases from V and 4 from J, leaving 22 bases between them. This CDR3 has 15 residues. The CDR3 protein is CSGIPLGARRETQYF. DNA of the CDR3: TGCAGCGGTATCCCTCTGGGGGCGCGGAGAGAGACCCAGTACTTC.

The chain is built from TRBV7-6 and TRBJ2-7; the match to TRBD1 covers 7 bases. The CDR3 consists of 15 residues. Trimming at V came to 4 bases and at J to 3 bases, leaving 9 bases not matched to a gene. Germline CDR1 SGHVS, CDR2 FNYEAQ. CDR3 nucleotide sequence: TGTGCCAGCAGCTCCCCAACAACAGGGGTCTACGAGCAGTACTTC. It yields the protein CASSSPTTGVYEQYF.

The chain recombines TRBV10-3 with TRBJ2-1, with D hard to call. The CDR3 is 14 residues long. Germline V lookup: CDR1 ENHRY, CDR2 SYGVKD. V lost 0 bases, J lost 4 bases, and 7 bases lay in between. CDR3 protein: CAISESSGYNEQFF. The CDR3 DNA is TGTGCCATCAGTGAGTCGTCAGGATACAATGAGCAGTTCTTC.

This clonotype was seen a few times. The chain uses TRBV4-2 and TRBJ2-7; TRBD1 agrees at 7 bases. The CDR3 is 12 amino acids. With V trimmed by 3 bases and J by 4 bases, 0 bases remained unmatched. The V gene's germline CDR1 is LGHNA and CDR2 YNFKEQ. The CDR3 nucleotides read TGTGCCAGCAGCCAGGACAGGTACGAGCAGTACTTC. This gives the protein CASSQDRYEQYF.

The chain is built from TRBV6-5 and TRBJ2-1; TRBD1 agrees at 7 bases. Germline V gene lookup returns CDR1 MNHEY and CDR2 SVGAGI. The junction had 11 bases not matched to a gene; V was cut back by 2 bases and J by 7 bases. CDR3 size: 16 residues. As DNA, the CDR3 is TGTGCCAGCAGTTACCAACTCCCATCAGGGGGTAATGAGCAGTTCTTC. This sequence encodes CASSYQLPSGGNEQFF.

The sample holds a few counts of this clonotype. This chain links TRBV3-1 with TRBJ2-5, with TRBD1 as a possible D gene (6 bases). Germline CDR1 LGHDT, CDR2 YNNKEL (reference sequence). This CDR3 is 16 amino acids long. V dropped 0 bases and J dropped 4 bases, with 15 bases sitting between them. The CDR3 here is CASSQDFGQLIETQYF. CDR3 coding DNA: TGTGCCAGCAGCCAAGATTTCGGACAGCTAATAGAGACCCAGTACTTC.

There are a few counts of this clonotype. J is TRBJ2-5 and V is TRBV4-1; 11 bases fit TRBD2. Germline trimming cut 1 base from V and 5 bases from J; bases unmatched to any gene: 6. The germline gives CDR1 MGHRA, CDR2 YSYEKL. The CDR3 is made up of 16 amino acids. Written as DNA, the CDR3 is TGCGCCAGCAGCCAAGTCGCTAGCGGGAGGCTCGAGACCCAGTACTTC. It specifies CASSQVASGRLETQYF.